This T cell receptor beta chain was observed in a study of T cell responses to AZD1222 COVID-19 vaccine. Some clones are missing from TCRdb's copy, which holds only in-frame ones; the method was immunoSEQ multiplex PCR. The sample has roughly 78,000 clones, 80% to 85% seen once. CDR1 is MNHNY and CDR2 is SVGAGI in the germline V gene (reference sequence). The CDR3 length is 15 residues. The trim removed 8 bases at V and 4 bases at J, leaving 9 bases unmatched. Study-wide points: Samples come after the peak T cell response, not at day 14.

About this clone: Its antigen is not identified.

The gene calls are TRBV6-6 and TRBJ1-5; 9 nucleotides agree with TRBD1. The sample was peripheral blood, taken on day 0 of AZD1222 vaccination. The source is an adult in good health. The CDR3 region has the DNA TGTGCCAGCCGGGAGGACAGGGGCCGTAATCAGCCCCAGCATTTT. Residues: CASREDRGRNQPQHF.